This is a list of T cell receptor beta chains from one sample in a study of blood T cell repertoires in COVID-19. Produced via immunoSEQ multiplex PCR; TCRdb's table is partial and in-frame only. This sample has around 150,000 clones; around 80% occur once, and the top ten carry 4.5%. Sequences were obtained from peripheral blood. Every receptor here comes from an elderly woman with active or convalescent COVID-19. CDR3s include the opening cysteine and the closing phenylalanine or tryptophan. A D gene is named only where the DNA matches it firmly. Not all rows give a size; the values are once, few, many and, for expanded clones, a class.

TRBD1	13	NA	TRBV3-1/TRBV3-2	TRBJ1-3	TGTGCCAGCAGGGGGACAGTAGGAAACACCATATATTTT	CASRGTVGNTIYF
NA	13	NA	TRBV7-8	TRBJ1-1	TGTGCCAGCAGCCAGAAATCGGGCACTGAAGCTTTCTTT	CASSQKSGTEAFF
TRBD2	17	NA	TRBV19	TRBJ2-1	TGTGCCAGTAGTAGACGACTAGCGGGGAGCTCCTACAATGAGCAGTTCTTC	CASSRRLAGSSYNEQFF
TRBD1	15	NA	TRBV30	TRBJ1-4	TGTGCCTGGAGGACCGGGACAGGGCGGGATGAAAAACTGTTTTTT	CAWRTGTGRDEKLFF
NA	14	NA	TRBV5-1	TRBJ2-5	TGCGCCAGCAGCTCGGGAGCGTACCAAGAGACCCAGTACTTC	CASSSGAYQETQYF
NA	11	NA	TRBV20-1	TRBJ1-2	TGCAGTGCGCACATTCGCTATGGCTACACCTTC	CSAHIRYGYTF
NA	14	NA	TRBV19	TRBJ1-4	TGTGCCAGTAAGCCGGACGGGGTTTATGAAAAACTGTTTTTT	CASKPDGVYEKLFF
NA	15	NA	TRBV2	TRBJ1-1	TGTGCCAGCAGTGAAGCGGGCAGGCCCCACACTGAAGCTTTCTTT	CASSEAGRPHTEAFF
NA	14	NA	TRBV7-2	TRBJ1-1	TGTGCCAGCAGCAACAGGCCCCAGGACACTGAAGCTTTCTTT	CASSNRPQDTEAFF
NA	13	NA	TRBV4-3	TRBJ1-5	TGCGCCAGCAGCCTCCACGTCGCGGAACCCCAGCATTTT	CASSLHVAEPQHF
TRBD1	13	NA	TRBV19	TRBJ1-5	TGTGCCTCCTCAAGCAGGGGGAATCAGCCCCAGCATTTT	CASSSRGNQPQHF
TRBD1	12	NA	TRBV29-1	TRBJ1-1	TGCAGCGTGATACAGGGGACCACTGAAGCTTTCTTT	CSVIQGTTEAFF
TRBD2	16	NA	TRBV6-1	TRBJ2-5	TGTGCCAGCAGTGAAGCTATAGCGGGGGGGCAAGAGACCCAGTACTTC	CASSEAIAGGQETQYF
TRBD2	15	NA	TRBV2	TRBJ2-1	TGTGCCCCGAGTGCTAGCGGGGGCGTCTACAATGAGCAGTTCTTC	CAPSASGGVYNEQFF
NA	12	NA	TRBV2	TRBJ2-7	TGTGCCAGCAGTGATTCGGGATACGAGCAGTACTTC	CASSDSGYEQYF
NA	11	NA	TRBV20-1	TRBJ1-2	TGCAGTGCCACGACAGGAGCTGGCTACACCTTC	CSATTGAGYTF
TRBD1	15	NA	TRBV27	TRBJ1-1	TGTGCCAGCAGGTCCCCGACAGGGGTGAACACTGAAGCTTTCTTT	CASRSPTGVNTEAFF
NA	13	NA	TRBV12-3/TRBV12-4	TRBJ2-4	TGTGCCAGCAGTCCACAACCGCGACAGTTACAGTACTTC	CASSPQPRQLQYF
NA	13	NA	TRBV10-3	TRBJ2-3	TGTGCCATCCAGGGAGGTGGCACAGATACGCAGTATTTT	CAIQGGGTDTQYF
NA	16	NA	TRBV4-2	TRBJ1-4	TGTGCCAGCAGCCAAGGGGCAGGGTTGTCTAATGAAAAACTGTTTTTT	CASSQGAGLSNEKLFF
NA	13	NA	TRBV12-3/TRBV12-4	TRBJ1-6	TGTGCCAGCAGTTTAGCGCAGGGCTCACCCCTCCACTTT	CASSLAQGSPLHF
NA	15	few	TRBV19	TRBJ1-1	TGTGCCAGTAGTACCCAGCCCCTCACAGGTTTGAACGCTTTCTTT	CASSTQPLTGLNAFF
TRBD1	16	NA	TRBV5-1	TRBJ2-5	TGCGCCAGCAGCTTGGCTCCGGACAGGGGGCGAGAGACCCAGTACTTC	CASSLAPDRGRETQYF
TRBD1	14	NA	TRBV6-5	TRBJ1-2	TGTGCCAGCAGAGAGGGAGACAGGGCGGGGGGCTACACCTTC	CASREGDRAGGYTF
NA	13	NA	TRBV9	TRBJ2-2	TGTGCCAGCAGCGTGAAGAGCCCCGGGGAGCTGTTTTTT	CASSVKSPGELFF
TRBD2	15	NA	TRBV7-9	TRBJ2-7	TGTGCCAGCGGCCCCCAAGCGGGGGGCAACTACGAGCAGTACTTC	CASGPQAGGNYEQYF
TRBD1	19	NA	TRBV4-3	TRBJ1-2	TGCGCCAGCAGCCAAGACCCCGAAATCCCGGGACAGGGAAACTATGGCTACACCTTC	CASSQDPEIPGQGNYGYTF
NA	15	NA	TRBV15	TRBJ1-5	TGTGCCACCAGCAGAGATGGGGGGGCCCATCAGCCCCAGCATTTT	CATSRDGGAHQPQHF
NA	14	NA	TRBV30	TRBJ1-5	TGTGCCTGGGCGGGAGGGATCGGCAATCAGCCCCAGCATTTT	CAWAGGIGNQPQHF
NA	14	once	TRBV28	TRBJ1-3	TGTGCCAGCAGTTTCGACAGCTCTGGAAACACCATATATTTT	CASSFDSSGNTIYF
TRBD1	15	NA	TRBV19	TRBJ1-1	TGTGCCAGTAGTCTCCACAGGGGGTCGAACACTGAAGCTTTCTTT	CASSLHRGSNTEAFF
NA	15	NA	TRBV5-6	TRBJ2-7	TGTGCCAGCGGACCCGCGGGACGGTACTCCTACGAGCAGTACTTC	CASGPAGRYSYEQYF
TRBD1	13	NA	TRBV3-1/TRBV3-2	TRBJ1-2	TGTGCCAGCAGCCAGAGACAGGGCTATGGCTACACCTTC	CASSQRQGYGYTF
TRBD2	14	NA	TRBV7-3	TRBJ2-1	TGTGCCAGCAGCTTAACTCTTAGCGGGGGGAAGCAGTTCTTC	CASSLTLSGGKQFF
NA	15	NA	TRBV5-6	TRBJ1-2	TGTGCCAGCAGCCACACCAGGACAGCTAACTATGGCTACACCTTC	CASSHTRTANYGYTF
TRBD1	16	NA	TRBV9	TRBJ2-2	TGTGCCAGCAGCGCCTCGGGACAGCCAAACACCGGGGAGCTGTTTTTT	CASSASGQPNTGELFF
NA	16	few	TRBV29-1	TRBJ1-3	TGCAGCGTTGACCGGGGAAGGGATGGGTCTGGAAACACCATATATTTT	CSVDRGRDGSGNTIYF
TRBD2	14	NA	TRBV14	TRBJ2-2	TGTGCCAGCAGACGCGGGGGACGGACCGGGGAGCTGTTTTTT	CASRRGGRTGELFF
NA	13	NA	TRBV5-1	TRBJ1-1	TGCGCCAGCAGCTTTGTCATGAACACTGAAGCTTTCTTT	CASSFVMNTEAFF
TRBD2	15	few	TRBV5-1	TRBJ2-1	TGCGCCAGCAGCTTACCTTCTAGCGGGGGGAATGAGCAGTTCTTC	CASSLPSSGGNEQFF
NA	13	NA	TRBV11-2	TRBJ2-7	TGTGCCAGCAGCTACGACACCTCCTACGAGCAGTACTTC	CASSYDTSYEQYF
NA	15	NA	TRBV5-1	TRBJ1-4	TGCGCCAGCAGGGAGACGGGAGCAACTAATGAAAAACTGTTTTTT	CASRETGATNEKLFF
NA	12	NA	TRBV11-3	TRBJ2-1	TGTGCCAGCAGCTCTGTATACAATGAGCAGTTCTTC	CASSSVYNEQFF
TRBD1	14	NA	TRBV7-9	TRBJ2-1	TGTGCCAGCAGCCCCCGGGACAGCTACAATGAGCAGTTCTTC	CASSPRDSYNEQFF
NA	13	NA	TRBV27	TRBJ2-1	TGTGCCAGCAGTTCGAATATGGGGGGTGAGCAGTTCTTC	CASSSNMGGEQFF
TRBD1	15	NA	TRBV5-1	TRBJ1-2	TGCGCCAGCAGCGCGGGACAGCCATTTAGCTATGGCTACACCTTC	CASSAGQPFSYGYTF
NA	16	once	TRBV7-9	TRBJ1-5	TGTGCCAGCAGCTTAGGTCGGGGGGCATGGGATCAGCCCCAGCATTTT	CASSLGRGAWDQPQHF
NA	11	NA	TRBV6-5	TRBJ1-5	TGTGCCAGCACTAGCGGGCTTACCCAGCATTTT	CASTSGLTQHF
TRBD1	15	NA	TRBV7-2	TRBJ2-5	TGTGCCAGCAGCTGGACAGGTTTCAGCGAAGAGACCCAGTACTTC	CASSWTGFSEETQYF
TRBD1	16	NA	TRBV5-6	TRBJ2-7	TGTGCCAGCAGCTTGGAGGGGGGACAGGTCTCCTACGAGCAGTACTTC	CASSLEGGQVSYEQYF
NA	14	NA	TRBV7-2	TRBJ2-3	TGTGCCAGCAGCTTTTTTGCGGGGACAGATACGCAGTATTTT	CASSFFAGTDTQYF
NA	15	NA	TRBV5-6	TRBJ1-4	TGTGCCAGCAGCTGGGCCGGGAGGACTAATGAAAAACTGTTTTTT	CASSWAGRTNEKLFF
TRBD1	16	NA	TRBV9	TRBJ1-2	TGTGCCAGCAGCGTAGCAGACCGGGACAGGGGTGGAGGCTACACCTTC	CASSVADRDRGGGYTF
NA	15	NA	TRBV2	TRBJ2-2	TGTGCCAGCAGGGTTGACGGAGCTGGCACCGGGGAGCTGTTTTTT	CASRVDGAGTGELFF